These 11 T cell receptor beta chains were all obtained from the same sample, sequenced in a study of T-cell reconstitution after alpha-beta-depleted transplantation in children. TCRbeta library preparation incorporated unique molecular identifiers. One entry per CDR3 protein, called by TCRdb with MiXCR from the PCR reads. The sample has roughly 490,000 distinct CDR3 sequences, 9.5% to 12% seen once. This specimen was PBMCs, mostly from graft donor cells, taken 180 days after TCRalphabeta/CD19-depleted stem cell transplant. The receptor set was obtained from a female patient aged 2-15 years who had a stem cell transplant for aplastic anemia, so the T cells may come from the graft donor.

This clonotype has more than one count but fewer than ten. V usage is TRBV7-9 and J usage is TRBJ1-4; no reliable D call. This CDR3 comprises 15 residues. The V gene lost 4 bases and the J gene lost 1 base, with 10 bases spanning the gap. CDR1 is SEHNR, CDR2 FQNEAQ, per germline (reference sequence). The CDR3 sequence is CASSSRTQTNEKLFF. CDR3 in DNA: TGTGCCAGCAGCTCCCGGACTCAAACTAATGAAAAACTGTTTTTT.

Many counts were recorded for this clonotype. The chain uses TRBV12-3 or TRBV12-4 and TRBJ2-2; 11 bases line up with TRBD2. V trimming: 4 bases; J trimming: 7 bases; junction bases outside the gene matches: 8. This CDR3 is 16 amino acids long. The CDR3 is CASSSPSGRFVGELFF. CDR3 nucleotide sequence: TGTGCCAGCAGTTCCCCTAGCGGGAGGTTTGTCGGGGAGCTGTTTTTT.

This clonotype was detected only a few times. The CDR3 reads CASRGLSAYNEQFF. The CDR3, as DNA: TGTGCCAGCAGAGGACTTTCGGCCTACAATGAGCAGTTCTTC. The J gene is TRBJ2-1, the V gene TRBV28; D might be TRBD2 (5 bases). The V gene lost 6 bases and the J gene lost 2 bases, with 11 bases spanning the gap. The CDR3 covers 14 residues. Germline V gives CDR1 MDHEN, CDR2 SYDVKM.

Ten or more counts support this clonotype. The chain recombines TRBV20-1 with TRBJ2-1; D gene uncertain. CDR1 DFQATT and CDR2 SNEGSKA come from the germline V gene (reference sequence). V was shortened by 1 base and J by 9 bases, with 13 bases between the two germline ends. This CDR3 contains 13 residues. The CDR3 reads CSARVDADSEQFF. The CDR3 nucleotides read TGCAGTGCTAGAGTAGACGCGGATAGTGAGCAGTTCTTC.

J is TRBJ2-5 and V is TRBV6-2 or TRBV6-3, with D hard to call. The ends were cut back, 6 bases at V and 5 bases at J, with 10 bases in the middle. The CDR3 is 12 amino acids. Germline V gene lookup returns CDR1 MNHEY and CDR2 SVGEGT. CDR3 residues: CASSPTWETQYF. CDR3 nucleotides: TGTGCCAGCAGCCCCACGTGGGAGACCCAGTACTTC.

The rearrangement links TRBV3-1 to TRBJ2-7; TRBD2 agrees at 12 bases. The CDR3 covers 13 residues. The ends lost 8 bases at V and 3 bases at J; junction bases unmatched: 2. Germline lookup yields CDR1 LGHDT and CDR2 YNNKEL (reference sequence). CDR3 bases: TGTGCCAGCTGGACTAGCGGGAACTACGAGCAGTACTTC. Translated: CASWTSGNYEQYF.

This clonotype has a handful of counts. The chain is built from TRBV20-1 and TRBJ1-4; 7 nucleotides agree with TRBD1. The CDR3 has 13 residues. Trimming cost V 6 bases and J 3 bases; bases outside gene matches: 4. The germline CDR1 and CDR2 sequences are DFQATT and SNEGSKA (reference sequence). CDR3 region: CSARDRPNEKLFF. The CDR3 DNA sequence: TGCAGTGCCCGGGACAGACCTAATGAAAAACTGTTTTTT.

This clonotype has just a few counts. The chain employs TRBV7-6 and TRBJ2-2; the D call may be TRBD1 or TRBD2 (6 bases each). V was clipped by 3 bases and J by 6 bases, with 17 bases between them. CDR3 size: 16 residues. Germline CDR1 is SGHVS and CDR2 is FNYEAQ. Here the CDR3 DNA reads TGTGCCAGCAGCTTTTCCTTTCCTCGGGGGCCCGGGGAGCTGTTTTTT. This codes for CASSFSFPRGPGELFF. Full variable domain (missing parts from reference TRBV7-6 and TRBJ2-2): GAGVSQSPRYKVTKRGQDVALRCDPISGHVSLYWYRQALGQGPEFLTYFNYEAQQDKSGLPNDRFSAERPEGSISTLTIQRTEQRDSAMYRCASSFSFPRGPGELFFGEGSRLTVL.

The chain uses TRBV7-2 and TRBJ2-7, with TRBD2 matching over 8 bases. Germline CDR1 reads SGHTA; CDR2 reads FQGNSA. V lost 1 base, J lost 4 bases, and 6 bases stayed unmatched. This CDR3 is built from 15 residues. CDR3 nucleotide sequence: TGTGCCAGCAGCTTAGTAGCTAGCGGGCATTACGAGCAGTACGTC. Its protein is CASSLVASGHYEQYV.

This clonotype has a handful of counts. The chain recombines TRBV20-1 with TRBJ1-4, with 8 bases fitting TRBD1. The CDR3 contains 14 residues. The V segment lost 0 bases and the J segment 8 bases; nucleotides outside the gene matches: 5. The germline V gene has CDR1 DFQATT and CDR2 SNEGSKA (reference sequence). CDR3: CSARDTGGWEKLFF. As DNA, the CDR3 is TGCAGTGCTAGAGACACAGGGGGATGGGAAAAACTGTTTTTT.

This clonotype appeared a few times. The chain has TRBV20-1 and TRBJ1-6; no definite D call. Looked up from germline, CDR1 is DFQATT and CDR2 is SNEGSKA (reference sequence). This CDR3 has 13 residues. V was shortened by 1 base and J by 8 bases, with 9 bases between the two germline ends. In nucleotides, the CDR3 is TGCAGTGCTAGAGGACTGAGGGATTCACCCCTCCACTTT. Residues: CSARGLRDSPLHF.